This note documents a single T cell receptor beta chain sequence. This sample is drawn from a study of blood T cell repertoires in COVID-19. Using immunoSEQ multiplex PCR, the repertoire was profiled, and TCRdb retains in-frame clones only, with some absent. The table lists some 110,000 clones, about 88% of them singletons. The CDR3 totals 12 residues. V was pared by 3 bases and J by 4 bases, with 4 bases between. From germline, CDR1 is SGHAT and CDR2 FQDESV (reference sequence). The rearrangement links TRBV11-1 to TRBJ2-1; no clear D gene. The source is a human donor in a cohort sampled during active COVID-19. The sample comprised peripheral blood. The CDR3 nucleotides are TGTGCCAGCAGCTTTCTTTACAATGAGCAGTTCTTC. Translating it yields CASSFLYNEQFF.